This T cell receptor beta chain came from a study of CD8 T cells in Susac syndrome. Random hexamers were used to reverse transcribe the RNA input (roughly 0.5 to 1 ug). TCRdb processed the immunoSEQ multiplex PCR reads anew with MiXCR; each CDR3 protein has one entry. The sample shows about 200,000 distinct CDR3 sequences, about 95% of them seen only once. In germline, CDR1 is MNHEY, CDR2 SMNVEV (reference sequence). This CDR3 contains 14 residues. V shed 2 bases and J shed 1 base, with 7 bases lying between them. The TCR originated in a human donor in good health. Sequenced: CD4+ T cells from PBMCs. The chain links TRBV27 to TRBJ2-3; D not certain. CDR3 coding DNA: TGTGCCAGCAGTTTAGTTTTCGGCACAGATACGCAGTATTTT. Its translation: CASSLVFGTDTQYF.